The clone carrying this T cell receptor (beta chain) came up once. The sample originates from a study of cytomegalovirus exposure and HLA in healthy donors. The V gene end was trimmed by 6 bases and the J gene end by 3 bases; junction bases not matched to a gene: 8. This CDR3 region has 14 residues. The germline CDR1 and CDR2 sequences are MNHEY and SMNVEV (reference sequence). Both 60 Vbeta primers and 13 Jbeta primers went into the PCR. Some clones are missing from TCRdb's copy, which holds only in-frame ones; the method was immunoSEQ multiplex PCR. The top ten clones hold 1.8% of a sample with around 230,000 clones, approximately 79% of them seen once.

The chain recombines TRBV27 with TRBJ2-7, with 7 positions matching TRBD1. The material sequenced was PBMCs. This TCR derives from a male donor in good health and CMV-seronegative. The CDR3 DNA reads TGTGCCAGCAGGGGACAGTCCCATTACTACGAGCAGTACTTC. This translates into CASRGQSHYYEQYF.